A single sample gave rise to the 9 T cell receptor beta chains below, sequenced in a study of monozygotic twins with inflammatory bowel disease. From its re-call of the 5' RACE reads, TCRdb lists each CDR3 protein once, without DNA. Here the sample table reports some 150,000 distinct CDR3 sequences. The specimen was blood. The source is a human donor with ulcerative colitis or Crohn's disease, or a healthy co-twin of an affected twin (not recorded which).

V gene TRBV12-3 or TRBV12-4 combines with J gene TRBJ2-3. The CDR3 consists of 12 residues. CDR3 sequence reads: CASSAFQSTQYF.

This CDR3 reads CASRRIPADQPQHF. V usage is TRBV12-2 and J usage is TRBJ1-5. TRBV12-2 is designated a pseudogene. The CDR3 runs 14 residues.

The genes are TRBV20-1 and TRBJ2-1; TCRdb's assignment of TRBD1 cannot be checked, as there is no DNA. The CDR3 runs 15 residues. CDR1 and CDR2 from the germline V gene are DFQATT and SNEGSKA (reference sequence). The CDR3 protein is CSARGGTEAYNEQFF.

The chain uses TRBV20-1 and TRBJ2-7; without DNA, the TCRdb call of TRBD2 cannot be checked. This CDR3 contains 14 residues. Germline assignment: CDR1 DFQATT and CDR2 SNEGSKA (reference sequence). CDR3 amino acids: CSARALAGPYEQYF.

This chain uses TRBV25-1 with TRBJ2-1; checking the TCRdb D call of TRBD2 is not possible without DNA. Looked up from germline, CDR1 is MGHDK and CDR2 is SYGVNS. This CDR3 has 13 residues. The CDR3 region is CASSEYLEGEQFF.

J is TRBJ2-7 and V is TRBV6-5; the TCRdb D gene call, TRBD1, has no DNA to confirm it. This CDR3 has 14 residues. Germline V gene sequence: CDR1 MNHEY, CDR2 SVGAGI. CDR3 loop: CASSYFRGDYEQYF.

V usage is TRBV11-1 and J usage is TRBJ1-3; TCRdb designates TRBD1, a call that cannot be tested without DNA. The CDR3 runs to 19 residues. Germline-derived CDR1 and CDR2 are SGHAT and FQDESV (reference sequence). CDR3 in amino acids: CASSSTGDTAKASGNTIYF.

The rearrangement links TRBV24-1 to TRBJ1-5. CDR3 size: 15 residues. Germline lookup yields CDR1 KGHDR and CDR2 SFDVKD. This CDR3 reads CATRPRARRNQPQHF.

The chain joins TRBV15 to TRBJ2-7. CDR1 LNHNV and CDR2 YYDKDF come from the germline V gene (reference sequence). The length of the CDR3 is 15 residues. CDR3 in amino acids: CATSRESGSTYEQYF.